The rows below give T cell receptor beta chains drawn from one sample of a study of chemoradiotherapy in HPV16-positive cancers. Here immunoSEQ multiplex PCR was the method, and the copy in TCRdb shows in-frame clones only, minus some. The profile covers about 12,000 clones, with roughly 63% appearing a single time and around 21% taken by the ten largest. This sample was gathered from a patient who underwent chemoradiotherapy. The source is a human donor with HPV-associated anogenital cancer. CDR3s include the opening cysteine and the closing phenylalanine or tryptophan. The D gene is left open where the match is weak. Clone size is not always given. Where it is, it says once, few, many or a class for expanded clones.

CDR3nt,CDR3aa,j_gene,abundance,d_gene,v_gene
TGTGCCAGCAGCTTAGACCCGACAGGGAACTATGGCTACACCTTC,CASSLDPTGNYGYTF,TRBJ1-2,-,TRBD1,TRBV7-9
TGTGCCAGCAGCTTGGGAGCGGGGGGCGGCACCGGGGAGCTGTTTTTT,CASSLGAGGGTGELFF,TRBJ2-2,-,TRBD2,TRBV5-4
TGTGCCAGTAGTATATTCGTCTGGAACACTGAAGCTTTCTTT,CASSIFVWNTEAFF,TRBJ1-1,-,-,TRBV19
TGCGCCAGCAGCCAAGATTTAGGGCGGCACTACGAGCAGTACTTC,CASSQDLGRHYEQYF,TRBJ2-7,few,-,TRBV4-1
TGTGCCAGCAGCATTTTAGACAGGGTCGAGTATGGCTACACCTTC,CASSILDRVEYGYTF,TRBJ1-2,-,TRBD1,TRBV13
TGTGCCAGCAGCCCCCTCGGTTCGGGGTCGTTGATTTCCTACAATGAGCAGTTCTTC,CASSPLGSGSLISYNEQFF,TRBJ2-1,-,-,TRBV7-9
TGTGCCAGCAGGATATTTGGAGGGTTTGTGGGGGAGCTGTTTTTT,CASRIFGGFVGELFF,TRBJ2-2,few,-,TRBV6-5
TGTGCCTTCCTCGGGACAGCCCTATATGGCTACACCTTC,CAFLGTALYGYTF,TRBJ1-2,-,TRBD1,TRBV30
TGTGCCAGCAGCCAAGGGGACGGGGAGCTGTTTTTT,CASSQGDGELFF,TRBJ2-2,-,-,TRBV4-2
TGTGCCAGCAGTGCTGGCCAGGGCGACTATGGCTACACCTTC,CASSAGQGDYGYTF,TRBJ1-2,-,-,TRBV2
TGCAGTGCTAGAAAGGGGGATGAGCAGTTCTTC,CSARKGDEQFF,TRBJ2-1,few,-,TRBV20-1
TGCGCCAGCAGCTTGGGTGGGGACTATGGCTACACCTTC,CASSLGGDYGYTF,TRBJ1-2,-,-,TRBV5-1
TGCGCCAGCAGCATGGACGGCGGCGATCAGCCCCAGCATTTT,CASSMDGGDQPQHF,TRBJ1-5,few,-,TRBV5-1
TGTGCCAGCAGCTCCCAGGGGGGGCCTCTTTACTATGGCTACACCTTC,CASSSQGGPLYYGYTF,TRBJ1-2,-,TRBD1,TRBV7-2